This T cell receptor (beta chain) was identified during a study of STAT5B mutations in CD4+ large granular lymphocyte leukemia. Study background: Healthy donors showed HLA-associated enrichment of the CDR3 'QG' motif. Study-level findings and limits: Patient CD4-sorted repertoires looked more clonal than healthy CD4+ repertoires, even without putative leukemic clones. The CD4+ versus CD8+ T-LGLL clonality difference may reflect limited sample size.

In the original processing: The detection floor for productive clonotype frequency was 2.59 x 10-5. Only in-frame clones appear in the TCRdb table, and some are missing; sequencing was by immunoSEQ multiplex PCR. D and trimming were read from the DNA, whereas the V and J calls and clone size are those reported in that table. Of 45,000 or so clones listed, 65% to 90% are singletons. As to this clone: Antigen specificity is unknown.

Sequencing input: CD4+ T cells from blood buffy coats. The origin of this receptor is a human donor in good health.

The CDR3 protein is CASSDLPLPGELFF. CDR3 nucleotides: TGTGCCAGCAGTGACCTTCCACTTCCCGGGGAGCTGTTTTTT. V gene TRBV2 combines with J gene TRBJ2-2; D call uncertain. The V end was cut by 3 bases, the J end by 6 bases, with 11 bases between. There are 14 residues in the CDR3. From germline, CDR1 is SNHLY and CDR2 FYNNEI.